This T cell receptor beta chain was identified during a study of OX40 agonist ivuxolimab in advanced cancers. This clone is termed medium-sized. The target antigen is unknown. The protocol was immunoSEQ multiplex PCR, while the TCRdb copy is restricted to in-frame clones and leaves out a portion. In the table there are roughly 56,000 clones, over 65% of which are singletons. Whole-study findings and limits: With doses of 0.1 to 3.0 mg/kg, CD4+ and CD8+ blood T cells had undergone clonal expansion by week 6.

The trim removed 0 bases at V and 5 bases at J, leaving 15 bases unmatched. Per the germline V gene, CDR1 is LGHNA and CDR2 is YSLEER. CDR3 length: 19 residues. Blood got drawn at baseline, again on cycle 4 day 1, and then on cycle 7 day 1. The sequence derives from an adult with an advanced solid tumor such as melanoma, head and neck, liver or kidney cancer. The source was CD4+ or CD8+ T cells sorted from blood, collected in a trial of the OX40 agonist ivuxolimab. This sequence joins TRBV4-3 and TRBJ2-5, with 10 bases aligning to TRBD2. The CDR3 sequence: CASSQDPPAGGQRGETQYF. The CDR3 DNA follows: TGCGCCAGCAGCCAAGATCCCCCAGCGGGGGGGCAAAGAGGGGAGACCCAGTACTTC.